The 9 T cell receptor beta chains reported below all come from one sample, sequenced in a study of blood T cell repertoires in COVID-19. Repertoires were generated with immunoSEQ multiplex PCR, while TCRdb's copy carries only in-frame clones and drops some. The table has approximately 170,000 clones, roughly 93% seen once. Sequenced input: peripheral blood. The receptors originated from a man aged 18 to 35 with COVID-19, enrolled during active disease.

The rearrangement uses TRBV29-1 and TRBJ2-7; TRBD2 agrees at 14 bases. V lost 7 bases to trimming and J lost 5 bases; unmatched junction nucleotides: 1. The CDR3 extends over 12 amino acids. The germline gives CDR1 SQVTM, CDR2 ANQGSEA. This chain's CDR3 is CSATSGRDEQYF. The CDR3 nucleotides are TGCAGCGCGACTAGCGGGAGGGACGAGCAGTACTTC.

The chain combines TRBV19 with TRBJ2-7; 7 nucleotides line up with TRBD1. Germline V gives CDR1 LNHDA, CDR2 SQIVND (reference sequence). The CDR3 has 15 residues. Trimming cost V 2 bases and J 3 bases; bases outside gene matches: 7. CDR3 amino acids: CASSISRTGFYEQYF. The CDR3 nucleotides read TGTGCCAGTAGTATATCCCGGACAGGATTCTACGAGCAGTACTTC.

The J gene is TRBJ1-3, the V gene TRBV18; D is ambiguous. The CDR3 is 19 amino acids. Trimming took off 2 bases at V and 0 bases at J, with 20 bases between the two ends. The germline gives CDR1 KGHSH, CDR2 LQKENI. The DNA for the CDR3 is TGTGCCAGCTCACCAATCGGTGGCCGCATGGGAGTCTCTGGAAACACCATATATTTT. It codes for CASSPIGGRMGVSGNTIYF.

CDR3 residues: CASSLISFDYGYTF. The CDR3 DNA reads as TGTGCCAGCAGCTTGATTTCTTTTGACTATGGCTACACCTTC. The chain carries TRBV5-8 and TRBJ1-2, with no clear D. The V gene's germline CDR1 is SGHTS and CDR2 YDEGEE. V lost 1 base to trimming and J lost 3 bases, with 10 bases between them. The CDR3 spans 14 residues.

This chain links TRBV3-1 (or the pseudogene TRBV3-2) with TRBJ2-7; D unresolved. CDR1 and CDR2 (germline): LGHDT, YNNKEL (reference sequence). CDR3 length: 12 amino acids. V gave up 0 bases and J gave up 8 bases, with 8 bases separating them. The CDR3 sequence: CASSQDAWQQYF. CDR3 nucleotide sequence: TGTGCCAGCAGCCAAGATGCCTGGCAGCAGTACTTC.

V is TRBV29-1 and J is TRBJ1-2; no firm D call. This CDR3 region has 12 residues. V was pared by 3 bases and J by 7 bases, with 12 bases between. Germline lookup yields CDR1 SQVTM and CDR2 ANQGSEA. The chain's CDR3 is CSVEEWLPGYTF. The CDR3 nucleotides are TGCAGCGTTGAGGAGTGGTTACCTGGCTACACCTTC. The full variable domain, in which reference TRBV29-1 and TRBJ1-2 provide the parts outside the CDR3, is SAVISQKPSRDICQRGTSLTIQCQVDSQVTMMFWYRQQPGQSLTLIATANQGSEATYESGFVIDKFPISRPNLTFSTLTVSNMSPEDSSIYLCSVEEWLPGYTFGSGTRLTVV.

The chain has TRBV9 and TRBJ1-1; no clear D gene. Germline V gives CDR1 SGDLS, CDR2 YYNGEE. CDR3 length: 13 residues. With 0 bases removed from V and 1 base from J, the gap between germline ends came to 4 bases. This CDR3 reads CASSVAQNTEAFF. CDR3 DNA: TGTGCCAGCAGCGTAGCACAGAACACTGAAGCTTTCTTT.

This clone was detected once. The chain has TRBV30 and TRBJ2-3, with 9 positions matching TRBD1. CDR1 is GTSNPN and CDR2 is SVGIG in the germline V gene (reference sequence). CDR3 length: 15 amino acids. J gave up 3 bases and V 5 bases, and 9 bases lay outside the gene matches. CDR3 DNA: TGTGCCTGGGACTTAACAGGGGGCGCGACAGATACGCAGTATTTT. Its translation: CAWDLTGGATDTQYF.

The V and J genes are TRBV4-3 and TRBJ2-2; maybe TRBD2 (6 bases). Germline lookup yields CDR1 LGHNA and CDR2 YSLEER. The germline V and J ends were trimmed by 4 bases and 7 bases, with 7 bases remaining between them. This CDR3 has 12 amino acids. CDR3 sequence reads: CASSPSVGELFF. The DNA for the CDR3 is TGCGCCAGCAGCCCTAGCGTCGGGGAGCTGTTTTTT.